What follows describes a single TCR beta chain. In the original analysis: Amplified reference gene primers provided the basis for estimating nucleated cell counts. This table comes from immunoSEQ multiplex PCR, and its TCRdb copy is limited to in-frame clones, with some not included. That table gives V, J and clone size, and the DNA gave D and trimming. This sample has around 69,000 clones; nearly 90% occur once, and the top ten carry around 4.9%. This CDR3 contains 17 residues. V lost 4 bases, J lost 1 base, and 19 bases lay in between. Germline assignment: CDR1 MNHNS and CDR2 SASEGT. The data are from a study of blood T cell repertoires in COVID-19. The overall study: Acute and convalescent COVID-19 samples came from the United States, Italy and Spain. PBMCs, B-cell-depleted T cells, or T cells were the source of the cDNA or gDNA that made up the material.

The rearrangement links TRBV6-1 to TRBJ2-5; D possibly corresponds to TRBD2 (6 bases). This sequence was found in a woman aged 45-65 years with active COVID-19. Specimen: peripheral blood. CDR3 in amino acids: CASSGIRLVMGQETQYF. The CDR3 nucleotides are TGTGCCAGCAGTGGAATAAGACTAGTAATGGGCCAAGAGACCCAGTACTTC.